This TCR beta chain was sequenced for a study of cytomegalovirus exposure and HLA in healthy donors. This clone occurred a few times. Primers: 60 Vbeta forward and 13 Jbeta reverse. Measured with immunoSEQ multiplex PCR; TCRdb has only the in-frame clones, and not every one. This table has under 300,000 clones, 84% appearing once. The germline V gene encodes CDR1 SGHDT and CDR2 YYEEEE. J gave up 6 bases and V 2 bases, and 8 bases lay outside the gene matches. This CDR3 is 16 amino acids long. The sample comprised PBMCs. V gene TRBV5-6 combines with J gene TRBJ2-1, with 10 bases that match TRBD2. The sequence derives from a woman between 40 and 50 years old in good health and CMV-seropositive. In nucleotides, the CDR3 is TGTGCCAGCAGCTTAAGGACTAGCGGCTCTATCAATGAGCAGTTCTTC. This sequence encodes CASSLRTSGSINEQFF.